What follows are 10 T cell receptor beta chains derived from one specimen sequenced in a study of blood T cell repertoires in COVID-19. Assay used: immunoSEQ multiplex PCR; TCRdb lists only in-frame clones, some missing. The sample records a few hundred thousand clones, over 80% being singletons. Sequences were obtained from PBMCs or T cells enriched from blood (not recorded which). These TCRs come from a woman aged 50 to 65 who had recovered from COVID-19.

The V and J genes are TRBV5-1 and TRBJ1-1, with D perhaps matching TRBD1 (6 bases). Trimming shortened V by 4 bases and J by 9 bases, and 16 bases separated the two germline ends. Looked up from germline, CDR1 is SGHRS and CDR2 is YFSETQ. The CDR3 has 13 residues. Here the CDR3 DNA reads TGCGCCAGCAGCGCACAGGGTGGAGATCAAGCTTTCTTT. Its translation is CASSAQGGDQAFF.

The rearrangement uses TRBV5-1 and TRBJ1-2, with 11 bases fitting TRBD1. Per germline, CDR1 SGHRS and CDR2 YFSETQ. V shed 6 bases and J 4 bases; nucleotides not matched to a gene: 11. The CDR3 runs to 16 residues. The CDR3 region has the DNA TGCGCCAGCAAAGCTGGACAGGGGGCTTTTAGCTATGGCTACACCTTC. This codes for CASKAGQGAFSYGYTF.

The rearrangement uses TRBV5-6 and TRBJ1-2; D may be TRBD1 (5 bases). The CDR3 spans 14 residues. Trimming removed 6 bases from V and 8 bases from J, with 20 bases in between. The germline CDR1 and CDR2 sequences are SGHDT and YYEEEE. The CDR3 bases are TGTGCCAGCACCTTAGGGTCCAGGGATTTAGGCTACACCTTC. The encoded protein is CASTLGSRDLGYTF. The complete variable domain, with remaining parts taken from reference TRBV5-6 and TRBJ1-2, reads DAGVTQSPTHLIKTRGQQVTLRCSPKSGHDTVSWYQQALGQGPQFIFQYYEEEERQRGNFPDRFSGHQFPNYSSELNVNALLLGDSALYLCASTLGSRDLGYTFGSGTRLTVV.

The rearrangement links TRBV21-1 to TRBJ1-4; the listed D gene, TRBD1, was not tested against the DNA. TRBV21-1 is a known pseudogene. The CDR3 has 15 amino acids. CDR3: CATLGQGATEEKLFF. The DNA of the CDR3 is TGTGCCACCTTAGGGCAGGGGGCGACTGAGGAAAAACTGTTTTTT.

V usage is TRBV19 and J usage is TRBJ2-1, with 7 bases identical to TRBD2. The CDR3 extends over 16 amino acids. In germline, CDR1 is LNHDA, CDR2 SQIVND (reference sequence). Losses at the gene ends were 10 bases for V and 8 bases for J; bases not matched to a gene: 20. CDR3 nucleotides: TGTGCCACCCGCGATAAAACTAGCGATCCTGGCGATGAGCAGTTCTTC. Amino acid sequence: CATRDKTSDPGDEQFF.

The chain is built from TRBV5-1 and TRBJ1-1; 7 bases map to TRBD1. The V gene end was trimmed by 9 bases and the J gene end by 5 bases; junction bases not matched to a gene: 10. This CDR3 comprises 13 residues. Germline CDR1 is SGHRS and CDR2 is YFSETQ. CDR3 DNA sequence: TGCGCCACCCGACAGGGAGTGGATACTGAAGCTTTCTTT. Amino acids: CATRQGVDTEAFF.

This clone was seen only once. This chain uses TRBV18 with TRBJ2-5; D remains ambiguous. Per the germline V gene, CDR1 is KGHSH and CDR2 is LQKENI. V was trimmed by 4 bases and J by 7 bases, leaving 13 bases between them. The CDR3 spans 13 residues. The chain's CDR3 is CASSQLDEGTQYF. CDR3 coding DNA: TGTGCCAGCTCACAGCTAGATGAAGGGACCCAGTACTTC.

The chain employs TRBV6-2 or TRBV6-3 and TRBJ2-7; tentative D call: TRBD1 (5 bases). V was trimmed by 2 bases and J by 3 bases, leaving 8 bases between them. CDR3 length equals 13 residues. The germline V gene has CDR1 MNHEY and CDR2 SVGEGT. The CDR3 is CASSYGHRYEQYF. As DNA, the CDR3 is TGTGCCAGCAGTTACGGACACCGCTACGAGCAGTACTTC.

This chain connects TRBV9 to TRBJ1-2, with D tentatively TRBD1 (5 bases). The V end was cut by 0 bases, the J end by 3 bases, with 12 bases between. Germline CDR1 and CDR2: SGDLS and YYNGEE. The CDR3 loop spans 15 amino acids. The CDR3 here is CASSVAAGGDYGYTF. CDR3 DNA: TGTGCCAGCAGCGTAGCTGCAGGAGGGGACTATGGCTACACCTTC.

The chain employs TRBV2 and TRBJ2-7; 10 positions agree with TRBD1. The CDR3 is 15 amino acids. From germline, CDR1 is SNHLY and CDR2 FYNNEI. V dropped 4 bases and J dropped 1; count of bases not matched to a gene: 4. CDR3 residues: CASSGPGQGSYEQYF. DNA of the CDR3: TGTGCCAGCAGTGGTCCGGGACAGGGGTCCTACGAGCAGTACTTC.